This T cell receptor beta chain derives from a study of CD8 T cells in ankylosing spondylitis. General study findings and limits: Enrichment of disease-linked clones was reportedly significant in matched ankylosing spondylitis synovial fluid. Made up of eight highly homologous variants, a TCR beta motif appeared characteristic of ankylosing spondylitis blood.

Researchers built TCR beta libraries using quantitative 5'-RACE with molecular barcodes. One entry per CDR3 protein results from TCRdb running MiXCR on the 5' RACE reads. The sample contains a few hundred thousand distinct CDR3 sequences, about 20% of which appear only once. This clonotype was recorded a few times. Its antigen is unidentified. Material for sequencing was blood, either unsorted or a sorted T cell fraction (not recorded which). The sequence derives from a male donor with ankylosing spondylitis.

CDR3 protein: CASSYLEGAKNIQYF. CDR3 DNA sequence: TGTGCCAGCAGTTATTTGGAAGGGGCCAAAAACATTCAGTACTTC. The rearrangement joins TRBV6-2 or TRBV6-3 to TRBJ2-4; no clear D. V shed 3 bases and J shed 1 base, with 10 bases lying between them. Germline CDR1 MNHEY, CDR2 SVGEGT. The CDR3 loop spans 15 amino acids.